Listed below are T cell receptor beta chains from one sample, sequenced in a study of shared clonotypes between healthy human individuals. Method: immunoSEQ multiplex PCR; TCRdb's copy keeps in-frame clones and lacks some. The table lists over 800,000 clones, roughly 92% of them singletons, with approximately 25% in the top ten. What was sequenced was naive CD8+ T cells sorted from blood. The source is a young man in good health. Both conserved end residues are part of each CDR3. Each record gives: clone size, J gene, D gene, V gene, CDR3 protein, CDR3 DNA. A D gene is named only where the DNA matches it firmly. For some rows the clone size is stated as once, few or many, or as a class when expanded; others skip it.

clone_size: NA; j_call: TRBJ2-1; d_call: TRBD2; v_call: TRBV11-2; cdr3_aa: CASSLSGTSEGDEQFF; cdr3_nt: TGTGCCAGCAGCTTGTCAGGGACTAGCGAGGGGGATGAGCAGTTCTTC
clone_size: NA; j_call: TRBJ1-2; d_call: TRBD1; v_call: TRBV13; cdr3_aa: CASSFLQGVYGYTF; cdr3_nt: TGTGCCAGCAGCTTCTTACAGGGGGTCTATGGCTACACCTTC
clone_size: NA; j_call: TRBJ2-3; d_call: TRBD1; v_call: TRBV23-1; cdr3_aa: CASSQSKRTGGAIDTQYF; cdr3_nt: TGCGCCAGCAGTCAATCAAAACGGACAGGGGGCGCGATAGATACGCAGTATTTT
clone_size: NA; j_call: TRBJ2-1; d_call: TRBD2; v_call: TRBV7-9; cdr3_aa: CASSRLAGVGSEQFF; cdr3_nt: TGTGCCAGCAGCCGACTAGCGGGAGTCGGGAGTGAGCAGTTCTTC
clone_size: NA; j_call: TRBJ2-7; d_call: NA; v_call: TRBV19; cdr3_aa: CASSPLGQGSSYEQYF; cdr3_nt: TGTGCCAGTAGTCCCCTCGGGCAGGGAAGCTCCTACGAGCAGTACTTC
clone_size: NA; j_call: TRBJ1-1; d_call: NA; v_call: TRBV4-2; cdr3_aa: CASSQEREPYTEAFF; cdr3_nt: TGTGCCAGCAGCCAAGAAAGGGAGCCCTATACTGAAGCTTTCTTT
clone_size: once; j_call: TRBJ2-7; d_call: TRBD2; v_call: TRBV11-1; cdr3_aa: CASSLALADYEQYF; cdr3_nt: TGTGCCAGCAGCTTAGCACTAGCGGACTACGAGCAGTACTTC
clone_size: NA; j_call: TRBJ2-7; d_call: NA; v_call: TRBV7-2; cdr3_aa: CASSFYIAYEQYF; cdr3_nt: TGTGCCAGCAGCTTTTATATCGCCTACGAGCAGTACTTC
clone_size: NA; j_call: TRBJ2-3; d_call: NA; v_call: TRBV19; cdr3_aa: CASSIYGLGTDTQYF; cdr3_nt: TGTGCCAGTAGTATCTATGGTTTGGGCACAGATACGCAGTATTTT
clone_size: NA; j_call: TRBJ1-5; d_call: NA; v_call: TRBV27; cdr3_aa: CASGGSNQPQHF; cdr3_nt: TGTGCCAGCGGCGGGAGCAATCAGCCCCAGCATTTT
clone_size: NA; j_call: TRBJ2-7; d_call: NA; v_call: TRBV19; cdr3_aa: CASSIDGISPYEQYF; cdr3_nt: TGTGCCAGTAGTATAGACGGTATTAGTCCCTACGAGCAGTACTTC
clone_size: NA; j_call: TRBJ2-3; d_call: NA; v_call: TRBV7-6; cdr3_aa: CASSLEGSSSTDTQYF; cdr3_nt: TGTGCCAGCAGCTTAGAAGGATCCTCAAGCACAGATACGCAGTATTTT